This entry lists 8 T cell receptor beta chains sequenced from one sample in a study of blood T cell repertoires in COVID-19. Method: immunoSEQ multiplex PCR; TCRdb's copy keeps in-frame clones and lacks some. There are fewer than 90,000 clones in the sample; around 87% occur only once, and roughly 15% lies in the top ten. Sequenced: peripheral blood. Receptor source: a male donor with acute or convalescent COVID-19.

Points on this clone: In the same sample, other DNA sequences code for this CDR3. The chain carries TRBV7-3 and TRBJ2-3, with D possibly matching TRBD2 (6 bases). The germline CDR1 and CDR2 sequences are SGHTA and FQGTGA. Trimming took 5 bases from V and 2 from J, leaving 8 bases between them. There are 13 residues in the CDR3. CDR3 amino acids: CASSLDYTDTQYF. CDR3 nucleotide sequence: TGTGCCAGCAGCCTGGACTACACAGATACGCAGTATTTT.

In its sample, this clone was seen once. The chain is built from TRBV6-5 and TRBJ1-2; TRBD1 is a possible D gene (6 bases). This CDR3 has 13 residues. Germline V lookup: CDR1 MNHEY, CDR2 SVGAGI. V lost 7 bases to trimming and J lost 3 bases, with 12 bases between them. Here the CDR3 DNA reads TGTGCCAGCAATACAGGGTCTGACTATGGCTACACCTTC. This sequence encodes CASNTGSDYGYTF.

The chain has TRBV24-1 and TRBJ2-3; maybe TRBD2 (6 bases). Germline V gene sequence: CDR1 KGHDR, CDR2 SFDVKD. The V end was cut by 5 bases, the J end by 4 bases, with 15 bases between. This CDR3 is built from 15 residues. CDR3 loop: CATSAPRGGADTQYF. The CDR3 region has the DNA TGTGCCACCAGTGCCCCTCGGGGCGGGGCAGATACGCAGTATTTT.

The CDR3 here is CASSLQGGDTGELFF. The CDR3 nucleotides are TGTGCCAGCAGCTTACAGGGAGGGGACACCGGGGAGCTGTTTTTT. V is TRBV7-6 and J is TRBJ2-2; TRBD2 agrees at 7 bases. CDR3 length equals 15 residues. J lost 3 bases, V lost 2 bases, and 3 bases had no gene match. Germline CDR1 and CDR2: SGHVS and FNYEAQ.

The chain recombines TRBV5-1 with TRBJ1-3, with 7 nucleotides matching TRBD1. Trimming cost V 0 bases and J 4 bases; bases outside gene matches: 7. The CDR3 totals 16 residues. Germline V gene sequence: CDR1 SGHRS, CDR2 YFSETQ. The CDR3 sequence is CASSLEGPGQGNTIYF. The CDR3 DNA is TGCGCCAGCAGCTTGGAGGGGCCGGGACAGGGAAACACCATATATTTT.

The chain carries TRBV6-5 and TRBJ2-3, with TRBD2 matching 9 bases. This CDR3 comprises 15 residues. Germline assignment: CDR1 MNHEY and CDR2 SVGAGI. The ends lost 0 bases at V and 4 bases at J; junction bases unmatched: 2. In DNA, the CDR3 is TGTGCCAGCAGTTACTCACTAGCGGGTGCAGATACGCAGTATTTT. It translates to CASSYSLAGADTQYF.

The J gene is TRBJ2-3, the V gene TRBV7-3; D unclear. The V end was cut by 3 bases, the J end by 2 bases, with 6 bases between. This CDR3 is built from 13 residues. Per germline, CDR1 SGHTA and CDR2 FQGTGA. The CDR3 DNA reads TGTGCCAGCAGCTTCTACTACACAGATACGCAGTATTTT. It encodes CASSFYYTDTQYF.

This chain links TRBV5-5 with TRBJ2-1, with 9 bases that match TRBD2. This CDR3 spans 14 amino acids. J gave up 10 bases and V 1 base, and 6 bases lay outside the gene matches. Germline V gene data show CDR1 as SGHKS and CDR2 as YYEKEE (reference sequence). This CDR3 is CASSLWRGGFEQFF. The CDR3 DNA reads as TGTGCCAGCAGCTTGTGGCGGGGGGGCTTCGAGCAGTTCTTC.